This T cell receptor (beta chain) was found in a study of T cell responses to AZD1222 COVID-19 vaccine. Findings of the study overall: The sample set comprised mostly white British donors with more females, and clonal diversity was possibly underestimated. Researchers took repertoire samples only after the peak T cell response had come. Unmutated variant regions reportedly attract nearly half of all spike-specific TCRs.

Trimming pared 5 bases from V and 5 bases from J, leaving 19 bases between. CDR3 size: 15 residues. Germline assignment: CDR1 SGHNT and CDR2 YYREEE (reference sequence). Researchers grouped second doses given at about 4 or about 12 weeks into one pool. Clones were read by immunoSEQ multiplex PCR, and TCRdb kept only the in-frame ones, dropping some. The repertoire holds around 78,000 clones, with roughly 88% as singletons. In regard to this clone: Its cognate antigen is unknown.

The J gene is TRBJ1-2, the V gene TRBV5-4; a possible D gene is TRBD1 (5 bases). The receptor comes from an adult who received the AZD1222 COVID-19 vaccine. Sequenced material: peripheral blood, taken 28 days after the second AZD1222 dose. CDR3 coding DNA: TGTGCCAGCAGTTCCGACAGTTCCTTTTATTATGGCTACACCTTC. This gives the protein CASSSDSSFYYGYTF.